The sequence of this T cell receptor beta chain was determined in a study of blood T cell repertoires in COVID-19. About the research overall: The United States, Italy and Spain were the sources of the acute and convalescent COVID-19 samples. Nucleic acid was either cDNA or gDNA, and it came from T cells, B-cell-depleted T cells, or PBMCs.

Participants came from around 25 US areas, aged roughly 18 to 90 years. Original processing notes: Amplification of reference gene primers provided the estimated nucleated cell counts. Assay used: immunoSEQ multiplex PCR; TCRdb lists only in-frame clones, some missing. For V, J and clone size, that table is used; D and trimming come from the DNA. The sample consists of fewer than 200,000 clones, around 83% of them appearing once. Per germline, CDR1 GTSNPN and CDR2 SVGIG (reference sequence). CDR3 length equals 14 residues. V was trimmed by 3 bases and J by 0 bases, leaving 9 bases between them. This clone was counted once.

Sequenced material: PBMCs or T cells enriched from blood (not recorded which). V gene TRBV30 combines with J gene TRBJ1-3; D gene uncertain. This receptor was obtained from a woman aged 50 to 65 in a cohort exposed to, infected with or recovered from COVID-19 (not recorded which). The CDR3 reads CAWSPGYSGNTIYF. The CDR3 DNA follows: TGTGCCTGGAGCCCAGGATACTCTGGAAACACCATATATTTT.